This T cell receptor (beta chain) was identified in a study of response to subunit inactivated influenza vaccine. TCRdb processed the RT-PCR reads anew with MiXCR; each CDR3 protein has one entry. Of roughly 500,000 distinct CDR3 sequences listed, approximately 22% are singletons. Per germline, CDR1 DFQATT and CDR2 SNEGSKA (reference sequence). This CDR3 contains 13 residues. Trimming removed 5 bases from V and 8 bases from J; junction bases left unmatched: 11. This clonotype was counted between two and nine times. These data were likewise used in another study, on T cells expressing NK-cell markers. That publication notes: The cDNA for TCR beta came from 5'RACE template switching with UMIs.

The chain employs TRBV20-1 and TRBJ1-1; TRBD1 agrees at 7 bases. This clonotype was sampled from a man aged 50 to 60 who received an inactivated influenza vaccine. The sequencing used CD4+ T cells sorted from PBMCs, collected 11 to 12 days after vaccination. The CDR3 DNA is TGCAGTGCTTGGGACAGCGTAGGTTGGGAAGCTTTCTTT. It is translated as CSAWDSVGWEAFF.